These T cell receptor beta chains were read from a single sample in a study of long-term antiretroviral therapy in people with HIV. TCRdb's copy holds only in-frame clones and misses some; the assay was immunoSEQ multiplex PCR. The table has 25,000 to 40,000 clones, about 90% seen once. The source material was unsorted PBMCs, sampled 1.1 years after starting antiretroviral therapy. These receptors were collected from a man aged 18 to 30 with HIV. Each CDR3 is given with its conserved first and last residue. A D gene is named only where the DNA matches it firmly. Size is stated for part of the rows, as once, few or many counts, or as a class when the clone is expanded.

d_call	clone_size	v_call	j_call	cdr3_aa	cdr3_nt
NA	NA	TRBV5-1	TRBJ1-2	CASSSTANYGYTF	TGCGCCAGCAGCTCGACAGCTAACTATGGCTACACCTTC
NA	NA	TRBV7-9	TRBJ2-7	CASSVRYEQYF	TGTGCCAGCAGCGTCAGATACGAGCAGTACTTC
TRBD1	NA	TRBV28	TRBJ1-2	CASSRVGQGSRSGYTF	TGTGCCAGCAGTCGGGTAGGACAGGGATCAAGGAGTGGCTACACCTTC
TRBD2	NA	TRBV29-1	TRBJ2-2	CSVGLAGEGLFF	TGCAGCGTTGGACTAGCGGGAGAGGGTCTGTTTTTT
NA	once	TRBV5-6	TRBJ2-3	CASSLRDGILDTQYF	TGTGCCAGCAGCTTGAGGGACGGAATTCTGGATACGCAGTATTTT
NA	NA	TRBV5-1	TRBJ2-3	CASSLGGALADTQYF	TGCGCCAGCAGCTTGGGGGGGGCCCTTGCAGATACGCAGTATTTT
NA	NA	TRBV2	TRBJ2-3	CASKRQGTQATDTQYF	TGTGCCAGCAAGAGGCAAGGGACACAGGCTACAGATACGCAGTATTTT
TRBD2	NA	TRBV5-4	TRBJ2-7	CASSPELAGATTWEQYF	TGTGCCAGCAGCCCAGAACTAGCGGGAGCCACTACTTGGGAGCAGTACTTC
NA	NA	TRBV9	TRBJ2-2	CASSDTGSANTGELFF	TGTGCCAGCAGCGACACAGGGTCGGCGAACACCGGGGAGCTGTTTTTT
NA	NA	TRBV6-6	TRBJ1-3	CASSYGGINTIYF	TGTGCCAGCAGTTACGGAGGGATAAACACCATATATTTT
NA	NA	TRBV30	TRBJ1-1	CAWTWGGNTEAFF	TGTGCCTGGACTTGGGGGGGAAACACTGAAGCTTTCTTT
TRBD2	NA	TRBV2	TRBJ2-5	CASSLLAGTGTETQYF	TGTGCCAGCAGTCTTTTAGCGGGGACCGGGACGGAGACCCAGTACTTC
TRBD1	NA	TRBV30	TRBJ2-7	CAWDTGQGRSLYF	TGTGCCTGGGACACGGGACAGGGGAGAAGTCTGTACTTC
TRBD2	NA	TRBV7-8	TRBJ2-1	CASSFYTGTRNSDEQFF	TGTGCCAGCAGCTTTTATACCGGGACTAGGAATAGCGATGAGCAGTTCTTC
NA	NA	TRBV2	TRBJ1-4	CASSTPAEATNEKLFF	TGTGCCAGCAGTACTCCCGCGGAGGCAACTAATGAAAAACTGTTTTTT
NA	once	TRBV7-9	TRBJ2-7	CASSITQTYSYEQYF	TGTGCCAGCAGCATTACCCAGACCTACTCCTACGAGCAGTACTTC
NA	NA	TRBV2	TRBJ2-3	CASSKGQSSTDTQYF	TGTGCCAGCAGTAAAGGCCAGTCTAGCACAGATACGCAGTATTTT
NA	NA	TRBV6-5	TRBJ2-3	CASSYSGKEYF	TGTGCCAGCAGTTACTCCGGAAAGGAGTATTTT
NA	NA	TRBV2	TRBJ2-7	CASSTAQIGQYF	TGTGCCAGCAGTACCGCGCAGATCGGCCAGTACTTC
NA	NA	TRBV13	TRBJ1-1	CASSQGRTEAFF	TGTGCCAGCAGCCAAGGCCGGACTGAAGCTTTCTTT
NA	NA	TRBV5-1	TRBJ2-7	CASSLDLREGYEQYF	TGCGCCAGCAGCTTGGATCTCAGGGAAGGGTACGAGCAGTACTTC
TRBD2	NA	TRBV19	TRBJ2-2	CATRTSGVWELFF	TGTGCCACCCGGACTAGCGGAGTGTGGGAGCTGTTTTTT
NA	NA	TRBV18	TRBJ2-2	CASSPPSPQIGELFF	TGTGCCAGCTCACCCCCTAGCCCACAGATCGGGGAGCTGTTTTTT
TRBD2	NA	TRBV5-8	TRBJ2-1	CASSFRRVGWGGGSYNEQFF	TGTGCCAGCAGCTTCCGGCGAGTTGGATGGGGGGGTGGCTCCTACAATGAGCAGTTCTTC
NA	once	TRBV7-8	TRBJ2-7	CASSLYPDSSYEQYF	TGTGCCAGCAGCCTATATCCGGACAGTTCCTACGAGCAGTACTTC
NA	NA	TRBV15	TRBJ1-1	CATSRWATEAFF	TGTGCCACCAGCAGATGGGCGACTGAAGCTTTCTTT
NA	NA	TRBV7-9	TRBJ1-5	CASSLEGRYQPQHF	TGTGCCAGCAGCTTAGAGGGGAGGTATCAGCCCCAGCATTTT
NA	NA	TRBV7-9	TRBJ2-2	CASSPEPNTGELFF	TGTGCCAGCAGCCCGGAGCCGAACACCGGGGAGCTGTTTTTT
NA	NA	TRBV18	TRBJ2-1	CASSPPSRASYNEQFF	TGTGCCAGCTCCCCTCCGTCAAGGGCTAGCTACAATGAGCAGTTCTTC
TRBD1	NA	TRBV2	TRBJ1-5	CASSLDRGAYNQPQHF	TGTGCCAGCAGTCTTGACAGGGGGGCGTACAATCAGCCCCAGCATTTT
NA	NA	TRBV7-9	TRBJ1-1	CASSPTYRGTEAFF	TGTGCCAGCAGCCCTACTTATCGGGGAACTGAAGCTTTCTTT
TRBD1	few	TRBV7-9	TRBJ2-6	CASSLVTGASSGANVLTF	TGTGCCAGCAGCTTAGTGACAGGGGCCAGCTCTGGGGCCAACGTCCTGACTTTC
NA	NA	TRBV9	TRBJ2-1	CASSPSVGSYNEQFF	TGTGCCAGCAGCCCTAGCGTCGGATCCTACAATGAGCAGTTCTTC
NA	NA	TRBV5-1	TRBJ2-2	CASRRGGADTGELFF	TGCGCCAGCAGAAGGGGGGGCGCCGACACCGGGGAGCTGTTTTTT
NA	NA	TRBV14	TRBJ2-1	CASSHPRTEQFF	TGTGCCAGCAGCCATCCCAGGACTGAGCAGTTCTTC
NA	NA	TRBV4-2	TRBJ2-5	CASSQGLTQYF	TGTGCCAGCAGCCAAGGCTTGACCCAGTACTTC
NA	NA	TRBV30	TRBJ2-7	CAWSAAYEQYF	TGTGCCTGGAGTGCGGCCTACGAGCAGTACTTC
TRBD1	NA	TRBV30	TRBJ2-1	CAWSAGTGVDEQFF	TGTGCCTGGAGTGCTGGGACAGGGGTCGATGAGCAGTTCTTC
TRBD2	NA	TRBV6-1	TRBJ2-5	CASSVRRGGGETQYF	TGTGCCAGCAGTGTTCGGCGGGGGGGCGGAGAGACCCAGTACTTC
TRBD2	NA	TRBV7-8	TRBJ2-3	CASSLGGLAYTDTQYF	TGTGCCAGCAGCTTGGGGGGACTAGCCTACACAGATACGCAGTATTTT